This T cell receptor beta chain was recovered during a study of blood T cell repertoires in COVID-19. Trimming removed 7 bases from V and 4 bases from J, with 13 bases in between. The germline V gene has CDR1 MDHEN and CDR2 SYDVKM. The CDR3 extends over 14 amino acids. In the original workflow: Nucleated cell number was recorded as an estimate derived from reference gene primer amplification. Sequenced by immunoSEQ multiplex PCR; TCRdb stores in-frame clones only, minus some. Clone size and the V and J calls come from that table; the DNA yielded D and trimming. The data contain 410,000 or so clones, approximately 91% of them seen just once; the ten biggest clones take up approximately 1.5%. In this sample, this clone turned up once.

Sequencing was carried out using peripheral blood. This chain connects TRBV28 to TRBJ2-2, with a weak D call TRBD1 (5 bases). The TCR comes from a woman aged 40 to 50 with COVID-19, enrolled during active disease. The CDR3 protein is CASKKGQITGELFF. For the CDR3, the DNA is TGTGCCAGCAAGAAGGGGCAGATCACCGGGGAGCTGTTTTTT.